Reported below is one TCR beta chain. Its target is unknown. Sequencing was performed with immunoSEQ multiplex PCR; in TCRdb, only in-frame clones are kept and a portion is missing. The sample gives 150,000 or so clones, roughly nine tenths of which show up once; 2.5% to 4% is in the top ten. The data derive from a study of T cell responses to AZD1222 COVID-19 vaccine. Turning to the study itself: Second-dose recipients at about 4 or about 12 weeks were treated as one pooled group. General observations from the study: Spike-specific TCR depth and breadth grew after two AZD1222 doses.

This material consisted of peripheral blood, taken on day 0 of AZD1222 vaccination. This TCR derives from an adult in good health.

CDR3 protein: CASSQDQNREVAEAFF. The CDR3 DNA sequence: TGTGCCAGCAGCCAAGATCAGAACAGGGAGGTTGCTGAAGCTTTCTTT. The chain combines TRBV3-1 (or the pseudogene TRBV3-2) with TRBJ1-1, with TRBD1 as a possible D gene (6 bases). Germline loops: CDR1 LGHDT, CDR2 YNNKEL (reference sequence). The V end was cut by 0 bases, the J end by 6 bases, with 17 bases between. The CDR3 loop spans 16 amino acids.